The source of this TCR beta chain is a study of regulatory T cells in long-lasting Graves disease. Overall study results and limits: Public clonotype sharing was higher in persistent than newly diagnosed patients. Newly diagnosed Graves' patients exceeded persistent ones in TCR diversity.

Comment on this clonotype: Its antigen is unidentified.

V lost 0 bases and J lost 4, with 12 bases in between. The length of the CDR3 is 15 residues. CDR1 and CDR2 (germline): LNHDA, SQIVND (reference sequence). The sample's time point: persistent/refractory GD, antithyroid drugs over 5 years with positive TRAb. PBMC-extracted RNA yielded the TCR library. CDR3 regions were amplified by Arm-PCR using iRepertoire HTBI primers to build TCR beta libraries. Via MiXCR, TCRdb re-called the multiplex PCR reads, giving one row per CDR3 protein. Of around 400,000 distinct CDR3 sequences listed, around 20% are singletons. The clonotype originates from a female donor with Graves disease. The V call is TRBV19, the J call TRBJ2-5; D may be TRBD2 (6 bases). Sequenced here: peripheral blood mononuclear cells (PBMCs), sampled when the disease was refractory, from a patient treated with antithyroid drugs. The CDR3 spells CASSIDLGGAETQYF. DNA of the CDR3: TGTGCCAGTAGTATAGATCTCGGGGGAGCAGAGACCCAGTACTTC.